This TCR beta chain was retrieved from a study of beta chain features in type 1 diabetes. General study results and limits: Patients with Type 1 diabetes showed moderately but significantly shorter TCRB CDR3s in all four CD4+ subsets. Patients' naive, central memory and Treg TCRB repertoires seemed closer to one another than those of healthy donors.

Naive, central memory, regulatory and stem cell-like memory cells within the CD4+ compartment were sorted using CD45RO/CCR7/CD25/CD127/CD95/CD27. Purity exceeding 95% was reached by all sorted populations. Every bit of the isolated RNA underwent reverse transcription, so sequencing read expressed TCRB transcripts. TCRdb's copy holds only in-frame clones and misses some; the assay was immunoSEQ multiplex PCR. The repertoire includes 240,000 or so clones, 20% of them detected once, and 0.028% sits in the top ten. About this clone: Antigen unknown.

CDR1 and CDR2 from the germline V gene are SGHRS and YFSETQ. CDR3 length: 16 residues. Trimming took 4 bases from V and 3 from J, leaving 20 bases between them. This sequence joins TRBV5-1 and TRBJ2-7; TRBD2 is a possible D gene (6 bases). The sequencing sample was made of naive CD4+ T cells from blood. This receptor was obtained from a woman aged 40-49 years with type 1 diabetes. The CDR3 DNA sequence: TGCGCCAGCAGCGCCTCTGCGGGGCCCGGGGTCTACGAGCAGTACTTC. It translates to CASSASAGPGVYEQYF.